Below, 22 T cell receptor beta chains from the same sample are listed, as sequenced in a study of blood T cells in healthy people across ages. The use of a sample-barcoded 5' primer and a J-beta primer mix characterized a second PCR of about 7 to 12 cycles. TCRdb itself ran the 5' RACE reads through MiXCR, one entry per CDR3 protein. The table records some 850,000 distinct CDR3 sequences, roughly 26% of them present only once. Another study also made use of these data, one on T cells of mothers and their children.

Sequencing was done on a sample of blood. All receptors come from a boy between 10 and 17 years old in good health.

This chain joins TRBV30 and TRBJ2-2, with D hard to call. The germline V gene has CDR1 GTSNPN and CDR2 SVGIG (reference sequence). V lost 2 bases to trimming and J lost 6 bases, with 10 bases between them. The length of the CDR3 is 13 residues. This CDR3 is CAWSPDVAGELFF. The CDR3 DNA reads TGTGCCTGGAGTCCGGACGTCGCCGGGGAGCTGTTTTTT.

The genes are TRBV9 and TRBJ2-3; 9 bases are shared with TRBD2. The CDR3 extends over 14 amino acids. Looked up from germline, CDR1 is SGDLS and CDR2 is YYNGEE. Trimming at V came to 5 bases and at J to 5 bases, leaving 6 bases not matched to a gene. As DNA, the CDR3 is TGTGCCAGCAGTCCTAGCGGGGAGGTAGATACGCAGTATTTT. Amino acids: CASSPSGEVDTQYF.

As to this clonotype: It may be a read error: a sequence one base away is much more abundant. The CDR3 loop reads CASSFQAGLGTEPFF. CDR3 coding DNA: TGTGCCAGCAGTTTCCAAGCCGGGCTCGGAACTGAACCTTTCTTT. The chain carries TRBV12-3 or TRBV12-4 and TRBJ1-1; D gene ambiguous. This CDR3 comprises 15 residues.

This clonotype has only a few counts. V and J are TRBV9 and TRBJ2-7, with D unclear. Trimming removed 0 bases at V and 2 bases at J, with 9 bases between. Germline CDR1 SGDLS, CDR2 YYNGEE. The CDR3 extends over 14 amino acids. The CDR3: CASSVGDGAYEQYF. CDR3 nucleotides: TGTGCCAGCAGCGTAGGAGACGGAGCCTACGAGCAGTACTTC.

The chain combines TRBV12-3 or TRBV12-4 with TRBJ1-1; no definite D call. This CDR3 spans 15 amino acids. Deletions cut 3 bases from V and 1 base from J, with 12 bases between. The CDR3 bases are TGTGCCAGCAGTTTCCAATCACGACCGAACACTGAAGCTTTCTTT. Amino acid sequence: CASSFQSRPNTEAFF.

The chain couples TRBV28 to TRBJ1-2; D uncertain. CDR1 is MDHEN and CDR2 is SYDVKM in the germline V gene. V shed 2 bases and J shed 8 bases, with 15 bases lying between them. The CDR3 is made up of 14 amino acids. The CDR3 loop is CASSLARQSGGYTF. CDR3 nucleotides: TGTGCCAGCAGTTTAGCCAGGCAATCGGGAGGCTACACCTTC.

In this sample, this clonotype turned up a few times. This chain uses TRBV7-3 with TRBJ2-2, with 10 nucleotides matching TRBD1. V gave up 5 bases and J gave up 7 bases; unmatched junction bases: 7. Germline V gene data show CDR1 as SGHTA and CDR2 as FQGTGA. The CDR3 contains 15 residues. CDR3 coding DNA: TGTGCCAGCAGCGCCGCCGGGACAGGGGTCGGGGAGCTGTTTTTT. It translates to CASSAAGTGVGELFF.

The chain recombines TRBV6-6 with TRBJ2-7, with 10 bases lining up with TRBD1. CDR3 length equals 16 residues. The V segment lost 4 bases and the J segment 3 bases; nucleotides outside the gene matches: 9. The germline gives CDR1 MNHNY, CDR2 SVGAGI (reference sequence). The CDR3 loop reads CASSSRDRGSGYEQYF. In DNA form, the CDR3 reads TGTGCCAGCAGTTCCCGGGACAGGGGATCAGGCTACGAGCAGTACTTC.

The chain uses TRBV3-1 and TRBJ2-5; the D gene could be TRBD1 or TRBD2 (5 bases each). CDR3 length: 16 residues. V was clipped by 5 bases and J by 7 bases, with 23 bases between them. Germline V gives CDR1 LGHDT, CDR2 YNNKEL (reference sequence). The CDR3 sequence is CASSYLNLAGQGTQYF. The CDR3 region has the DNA TGTGCCAGCAGCTATTTAAATCTAGCAGGGCAGGGGACCCAGTACTTC.

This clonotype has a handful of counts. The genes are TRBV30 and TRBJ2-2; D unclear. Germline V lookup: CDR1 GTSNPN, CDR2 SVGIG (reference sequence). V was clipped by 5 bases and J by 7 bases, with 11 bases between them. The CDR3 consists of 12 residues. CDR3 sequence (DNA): TGTGCCTGGGGCCCCACTTTCGGGGAGCTGTTTTTT. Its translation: CAWGPTFGELFF. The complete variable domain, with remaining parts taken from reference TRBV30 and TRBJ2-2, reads SQTIHQWPATLVQPVGSPLSLECTVEGTSNPNLYWYRQAAGRGLQLLFYSVGIGQISSEVPQNLSASRPQDRQFILSSKKLLLSDSGFYLCAWGPTFGELFFGEGSRLTVL.

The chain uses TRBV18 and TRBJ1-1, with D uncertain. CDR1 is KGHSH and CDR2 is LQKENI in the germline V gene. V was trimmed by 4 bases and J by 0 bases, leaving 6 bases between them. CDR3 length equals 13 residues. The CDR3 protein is CASSQTMNTEAFF. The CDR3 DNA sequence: TGTGCCAGCTCACAGACCATGAACACTGAAGCTTTCTTT. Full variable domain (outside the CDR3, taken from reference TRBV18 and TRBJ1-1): NAGVMQNPRHLVRRRGQEARLRCSPMKGHSHVYWYRQLPEEGLKFMVYLQKENIIDESGMPKERFSAEFPKEGPSILRIQQVVRGDSAAYFCASSQTMNTEAFFGQGTRLTVV.

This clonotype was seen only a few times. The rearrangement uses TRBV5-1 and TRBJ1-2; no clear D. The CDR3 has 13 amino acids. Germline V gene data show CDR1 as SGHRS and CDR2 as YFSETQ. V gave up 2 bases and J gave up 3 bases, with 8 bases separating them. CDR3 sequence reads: CASSLRAHYGYTF. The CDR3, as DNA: TGCGCCAGCAGCTTACGGGCCCACTATGGCTACACCTTC.

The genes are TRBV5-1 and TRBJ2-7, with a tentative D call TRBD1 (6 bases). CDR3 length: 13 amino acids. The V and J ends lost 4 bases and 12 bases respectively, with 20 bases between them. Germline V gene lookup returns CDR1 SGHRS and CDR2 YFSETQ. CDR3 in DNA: TGCGCCAGCAGCCCATGGACAGCCCGGCGTCCGTACTTC. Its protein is CASSPWTARRPYF.

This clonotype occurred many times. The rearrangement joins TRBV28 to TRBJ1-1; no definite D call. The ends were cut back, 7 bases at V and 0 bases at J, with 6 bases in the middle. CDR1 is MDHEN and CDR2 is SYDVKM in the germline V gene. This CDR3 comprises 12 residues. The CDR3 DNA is TGTGCCAGCAACCGAATGAACACTGAAGCTTTCTTT. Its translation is CASNRMNTEAFF.

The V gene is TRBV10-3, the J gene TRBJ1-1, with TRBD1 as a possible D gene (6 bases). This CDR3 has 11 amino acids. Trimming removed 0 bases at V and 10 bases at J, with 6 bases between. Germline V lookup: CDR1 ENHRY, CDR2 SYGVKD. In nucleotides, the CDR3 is TGTGCCATCAGTGAGTCGGACAGAGCTTTCTTT. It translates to CAISESDRAFF.

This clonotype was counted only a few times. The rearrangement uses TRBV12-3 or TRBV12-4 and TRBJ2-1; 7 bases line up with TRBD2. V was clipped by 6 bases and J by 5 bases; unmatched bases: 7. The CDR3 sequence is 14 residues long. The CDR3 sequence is CASSSGTDDNEQFF. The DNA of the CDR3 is TGTGCCAGCAGCAGCGGGACGGACGACAATGAGCAGTTCTTC.

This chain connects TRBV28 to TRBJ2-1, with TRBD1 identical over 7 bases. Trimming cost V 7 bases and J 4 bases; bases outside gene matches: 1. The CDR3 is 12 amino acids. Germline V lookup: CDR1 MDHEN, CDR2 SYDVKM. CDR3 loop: CASTRGYNEQFF. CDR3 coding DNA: TGTGCCAGCACCAGGGGGTACAATGAGCAGTTCTTC.

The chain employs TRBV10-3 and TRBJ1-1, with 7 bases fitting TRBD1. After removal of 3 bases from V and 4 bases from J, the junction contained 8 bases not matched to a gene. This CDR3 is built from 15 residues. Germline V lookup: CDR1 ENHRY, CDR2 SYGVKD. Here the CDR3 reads CAISDPPQGGTEAFF. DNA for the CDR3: TGTGCCATCAGTGACCCCCCGCAGGGGGGCACTGAAGCTTTCTTT.

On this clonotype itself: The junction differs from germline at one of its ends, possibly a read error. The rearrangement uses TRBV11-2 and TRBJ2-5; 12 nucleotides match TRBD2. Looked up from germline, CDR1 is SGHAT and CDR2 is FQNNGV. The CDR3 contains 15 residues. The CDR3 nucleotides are TGTGCCAGCAGCTTTTCTAGCGGGGGGGGAGAGACCAAGTACTTC. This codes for CASSFSSGGGETKYF.

The CDR3 loop reads CASSPRVQIASNQPQHF. CDR3 nucleotides: TGTGCCAGCAGCCCCAGGGTGCAGATAGCTAGCAATCAGCCCCAGCATTTT. The rearrangement uses TRBV5-5 and TRBJ1-5; D possibly corresponds to TRBD1 (5 bases). This CDR3 contains 17 residues. The V gene lost 4 bases and the J gene lost 0 bases, with 17 bases spanning the gap. The germline CDR1 and CDR2 sequences are SGHKS and YYEKEE (reference sequence).

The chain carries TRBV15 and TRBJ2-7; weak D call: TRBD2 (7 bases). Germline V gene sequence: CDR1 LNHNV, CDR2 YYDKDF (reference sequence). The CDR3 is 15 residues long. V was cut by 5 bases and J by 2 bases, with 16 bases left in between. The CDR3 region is CATSLGGGKAYEQYF. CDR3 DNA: TGTGCCACCAGCCTAGGGGGGGGTAAGGCCTACGAGCAGTACTTC.

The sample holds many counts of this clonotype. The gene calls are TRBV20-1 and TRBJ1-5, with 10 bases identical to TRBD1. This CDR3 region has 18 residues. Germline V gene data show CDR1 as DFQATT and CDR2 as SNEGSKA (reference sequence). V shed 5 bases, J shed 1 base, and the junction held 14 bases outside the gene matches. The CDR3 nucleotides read TGCAGTGCTTTAGGCCGGACAGGGGGGGCTATGAGCAATCAGCCCCAGCATTTT. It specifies CSALGRTGGAMSNQPQHF.